This TCR beta chain was recorded in a study of breast tumors, draining lymph nodes, adjacent tissues. Study findings and constraints: Tumor repertoires ranked between lymph nodes and nontumor tissue in diversity, with V and J gene preferences.

Each CDR3 protein is one row after TCRdb ran MiXCR on the multiplex PCR reads. The table has about 66,000 distinct CDR3 sequences, 40% to 45% seen once. Notes on this clonotype: Its antigen remains unknown. Just one base apart from a much larger clone, this may be a read error.

This CDR3 is 18 amino acids long. The V end lost 5 bases, the J end lost 2 bases, and 21 bases lay between the germline ends. The germline CDR1 and CDR2 sequences are MNHNS and SASEGT. Sequences were obtained from breast tumor tissue. The clonotype was recovered from a female donor with breast cancer. Some clones in this sample may be carry-over from other donors' samples. This chain links TRBV6-1 with TRBJ2-2; no clear D gene. The chain's CDR3 is CASSHNWGNRRNTGELFF. The CDR3 DNA follows: TGTGCCAGCAGTCACAATTGGGGTAATCGGCGAAACACCGGGGAGCTGTTTTTT.